Listed below are T cell receptor beta chains from one sample, sequenced in a study of T cells in Graves' hyperthyroidism and ophthalmopathy. MiXCR, applied by TCRdb to the multiplex PCR reads, yields one record per CDR3 protein. The sample shows hundreds of thousands of distinct CDR3 sequences, around 13% of them seen only once. The material sequenced was blood. These receptor sequences come from a woman aged 18-29 years with Graves' hyperthyroidism. Each CDR3 is given with its conserved first and last residue. Each record gives: D gene, clone size, J gene, V gene, CDR3 DNA, CDR3 protein. D genes are given only for firm matches. Where a row states a size, it is once, few, many or the class of an expanded clone; other rows omit it.

>NA|few|TRBJ1-5|TRBV4-3
TGCGCCAGCAGCCAAAATACTGATCAGCCCCAGCATTTT
CASSQNTDQPQHF
>NA|NA|TRBJ1-6|TRBV27
TGTGCCAGCCAAGAAGGATTCCTTAATTCACCCCTCCACTTT
CASQEGFLNSPLHF
>NA|many|TRBJ2-7|TRBV27
TGTGCCAGCAGCTCAGGGGACACGCCAACCTACGAGCAGTACTTC
CASSSGDTPTYEQYF
>NA|once|TRBJ1-2|TRBV4-2
TGTGCCAGCAGCCAAGGAGGTCCAGGGCCCGGCTACACCTTC
CASSQGGPGPGYTF
>TRBD2|many|TRBJ2-1|TRBV5-8
TGTGCCAGCAGCTTGGCGGGACTAGCCTCCTACAATGAGCAGTTCTTC
CASSLAGLASYNEQFF
>TRBD1|few|TRBJ2-2|TRBV7-9
TGTGCCAGCAGCTTAGGTCAGGGGGACGACACCGGGGAGCTGTTTTTT
CASSLGQGDDTGELFF
>NA|many|TRBJ2-7|TRBV4-1
TGCGCCAGCAGCCAAGATCGTGGGAGCTCCTACGAGCAGTACTTC
CASSQDRGSSYEQYF
>NA|NA|TRBJ2-1|TRBV5-1
TGCGCCAGCAGACTGGAGGCCGCCTACAATGAGCAGTTCTTC
CASRLEAAYNEQFF
>TRBD2|many|TRBJ2-1|TRBV11-3
TGTGCCAGCAGCCGACAGGGATGGACTAGCGATTACAATGAGCAGTTCTTC
CASSRQGWTSDYNEQFF
>TRBD1|NA|TRBJ2-5|TRBV7-8
TGTGCCAGCATAAGGGGGCGTATCCAAGAGACCCAGTACTTC
CASIRGRIQETQYF
>NA|once|TRBJ2-7|TRBV15
TGTGCCGCCAGCAGAGTACGCAATGAGCAGTACTTC
CAASRVRNEQYF
>TRBD2|NA|TRBJ2-1|TRBV7-9
TGTGCCAGCACCACTAGCGGGAGGAGGAATGAGCAGTTCTTC
CASTTSGRRNEQFF
>NA|many|TRBJ1-5|TRBV6-5
TGTGCCAGCAGTTACTCTGGGAATAGCAATCAGCCCCAGCATTTT
CASSYSGNSNQPQHF
>NA|NA|TRBJ2-3|TRBV4-1
TGCGCCAGCAGCCACCCTGGGAGCACCACAGATACGCAGTATTTT
CASSHPGSTTDTQYF
>NA|NA|TRBJ2-7|TRBV7-9
TGTGCCAGCAGCTTCCCAGAGATATACGAGCAGTACTTC
CASSFPEIYEQYF
>TRBD2|NA|TRBJ2-1|TRBV12-3/TRBV12-4
TGTGCCAGCAGTTCCGGGACTAGCATCGATGAGCAGTTCTTC
CASSSGTSIDEQFF
>NA|many|TRBJ2-5|TRBV7-9
TGTGCCAGCAGCTTAATTCAGGGAGCGGAGACCCAGTACTTC
CASSLIQGAETQYF
>NA|many|TRBJ1-5|TRBV11-2
TGTGCCAGCAGCTTAGTTTACGGGGGTGGGTCGCCCCAGCATTTT
CASSLVYGGGSPQHF
>TRBD2|NA|TRBJ2-3|TRBV19
TGTGCCAGTAGTACTAGCGGGACTTACACAGATACGCAGTATTTT
CASSTSGTYTDTQYF
>NA|many|TRBJ2-5|TRBV30
TGTGGGGGTTCGTCGTTGGAGACCCAGTACTTC
CGGSSLETQYF
>TRBD1|many|TRBJ2-1|TRBV7-8
TGTGCCAGCAGCGTTCGACAGGGGGTGATAACTTACAATGAGCAGTTCTTC
CASSVRQGVITYNEQFF
>NA|NA|TRBJ1-2|TRBV2
TGTGCCAGCAGTGAAGCGCTTAGGGGCCGGGGCGGACCTGGCTACACCTTC
CASSEALRGRGGPGYTF
>NA|many|TRBJ2-2|TRBV11-3
TGTGCCAGCAGCTTAGCCTCCGGGGAGCTGTTTTTT
CASSLASGELFF
>NA|NA|TRBJ2-7|TRBV20-1
TGCAGTGCTAGGGGGGACCCCGCCTGGAGACAGTACTTC
CSARGDPAWRQYF
>TRBD2|NA|TRBJ2-5|TRBV5-1
TGCGCCAGCAGCAGGGAGGGGACGGGACAAGAGACCCAGTACTTC
CASSREGTGQETQYF
>NA|many|TRBJ2-7|TRBV28
TGTGCCAGCCAAACACAGGGCTACGAGCAGTACTTC
CASQTQGYEQYF
>NA|NA|TRBJ2-7|TRBV4-2
TGTGCCAGCAGCCCCCAGGTCAGCGCCCACGAGCAGTACTTC
CASSPQVSAHEQYF
>TRBD2|NA|TRBJ2-7|TRBV29-1
TGCAACGTTGCCTCGACTAGCGGGAAGGCCGAGCAGTACTTC
CNVASTSGKAEQYF
>NA|once|TRBJ1-3|TRBV3-1
TGTGCCAGCAGCCGACAGACTGGAAACACCATATATTTT
CASSRQTGNTIYF
>NA|many|TRBJ2-5|TRBV3-1
TGTGCCAGCAGCCAAATGACGATCCAAGAGACCCAGTACTTC
CASSQMTIQETQYF
>TRBD2|few|TRBJ2-1|TRBV20-1
TGCAGTGCTAGAGATCAGAGTTCGGGACTAGCGGGGGGCAACAATGAGCAGTTCTTC
CSARDQSSGLAGGNNEQFF
>NA|NA|TRBJ2-3|TRBV6-2/TRBV6-3
TGTGCCAGCAGGTGGCAGCTCACAGATACGCAGTATTTT
CASRWQLTDTQYF
>TRBD2|few|TRBJ2-3|TRBV4-1
TGCGCCAGCAGCCACCCGGGGGAGGGGAGCACAGATACGCAGTATTTT
CASSHPGEGSTDTQYF
>NA|NA|TRBJ1-3|TRBV18
TGTGCCAGCTCACCAGACCCGGGACTGAGCTCTGGAAACACCATATATTTT
CASSPDPGLSSGNTIYF
>NA|many|TRBJ2-5|TRBV6-5
TGTGCCAGCAGTTACTCGCCGGCAACTCAAGAGACCCAGTACTTC
CASSYSPATQETQYF
>NA|many|TRBJ1-3|TRBV6-1
TGTGCCAGCACGGGGATGGGTCGGAACACCATATATTTT
CASTGMGRNTIYF
>TRBD1|many|TRBJ1-2|TRBV11-2
TGTGCCAGCAGCTTAGATCTTTATGGACAGGAGAAAGGCTACACCTTC
CASSLDLYGQEKGYTF
>NA|many|TRBJ2-7|TRBV12-3/TRBV12-4
TGTGCCAGCAGTTCGCTCCGGGACACCACCTACGAGCAGTACTTC
CASSSLRDTTYEQYF
>NA|few|TRBJ1-4|TRBV6-1
TGTGCCAGCAGTTTATTCGGGGGGAGCGAAGAAAAACTGTTTTTT
CASSLFGGSEEKLFF
>TRBD1|many|TRBJ2-7|TRBV5-1
TGCGCCAGCAGTAGGACAGGGGACTACGAGCAGTACTTC
CASSRTGDYEQYF
>TRBD2|many|TRBJ2-3|TRBV28
TGTGCCAGCAGAATACTAGCGCCTAGCACAGATACGCAGTATTTT
CASRILAPSTDTQYF
>NA|many|TRBJ1-2|TRBV24-1
TGTGCCACCAGTGTTACGGACCGGAGTGGCTACACCTTC
CATSVTDRSGYTF
>NA|NA|TRBJ2-7|TRBV29-1
TGCAGCGTTTTCGGGACGTTGGAGGACGAGCAGTACTTC
CSVFGTLEDEQYF
>NA|NA|TRBJ1-2|TRBV29-1
TGCAGCGCGCTCGGGACGTCTTTCTACACCTTC
CSALGTSFYTF
>NA|many|TRBJ2-2|TRBV6-1
TGTGCCAGCAACAGGGCTAGTGAGAACACCGGGGAGCTGTTTTTT
CASNRASENTGELFF
>NA|many|TRBJ2-7|TRBV20-1
TGCAGTGCTAGGCTCGGGTCGGCCGAGCAGTACTTC
CSARLGSAEQYF
>NA|NA|TRBJ1-1|TRBV6-2/TRBV6-3
TGTGCCAGCAGTCATAGACGGGGCGGCAGACAGGACACTGAAGCTTTCTTT
CASSHRRGGRQDTEAFF
>NA|NA|TRBJ2-3|TRBV7-8
TGTGCCAGCAGCTTAGAGGGGCAGGGCACAGATACGCAGTATTTT
CASSLEGQGTDTQYF
>NA|once|TRBJ2-3|TRBV19
TGTGCCAGTAGTATACCGAGCAGGGTAGCAGATACGCAGTATTTT
CASSIPSRVADTQYF
>TRBD2|NA|TRBJ2-3|TRBV19
TGTGCCACCCAGGCACGGGAGGGATCTAGTACAGATACGCAGTATTTT
CATQAREGSSTDTQYF
>NA|NA|TRBJ1-4|TRBV6-2/TRBV6-3
TGTGCCAGCAGTGGGTACTTTACTTTTTGGATGTTTTTT
CASSGYFTFWMFF